The rows below give T cell receptor beta chains drawn from one sample of a study of shared clonotypes between healthy human individuals. TCRdb keeps only in-frame clones here, not all; method: immunoSEQ multiplex PCR. The sample includes roughly 1,100,000 clones, approximately 76% of them seen just once. The source material was memory CD4+ T cells sorted from blood. The receptors were gathered from a man aged 18 to 30 in good health. CDR3s include the opening cysteine and the closing phenylalanine or tryptophan. Fields, in order: J gene, V gene, D gene, clone size, CDR3 protein, CDR3 DNA. The D gene is left open where the match is weak. Only part of the rows carry a size: once, few, many, or a class if the clone is expanded.

TRBJ1-6 | TRBV7-9 | NA | NA | CASSLGYATGAYSPLHF | TGTGCCAGCAGCTTAGGTTACGCAACAGGCGCTTATTCACCCCTCCACTTT
TRBJ2-5 | TRBV19 | NA | NA | CASSKAGETQYF | TGTGCCAGTAGTAAAGCAGGAGAGACCCAGTACTTC
TRBJ2-1 | TRBV5-1 | NA | NA | CASSLGTPSYNEQFF | TGCGCCAGCAGCTTGGGTACCCCCTCCTACAATGAGCAGTTCTTC
TRBJ2-7 | TRBV4-2 | NA | few | CASSQASTRYEQYF | TGTGCCAGCAGCCAAGCATCCACCCGCTACGAGCAGTACTTC
TRBJ1-3 | TRBV29-1 | NA | NA | CSVGDTGNTIYF | TGCAGCGTTGGGGATACAGGAAACACCATATATTTT
TRBJ2-2 | TRBV7-6 | TRBD2 | NA | CASSLIPPSGKSGELFF | TGTGCCAGCAGCTTAATTCCACCTAGCGGGAAATCCGGGGAGCTGTTTTTT
TRBJ2-7 | TRBV11-2 | TRBD2 | NA | CASSLDLAGGTYEQYF | TGTGCCAGCAGCTTAGATTTAGCGGGGGGAACCTACGAGCAGTACTTC
TRBJ2-3 | TRBV11-3 | TRBD1 | NA | CASSTGTGVSTDTQYF | TGTGCCAGCAGCACCGGGACAGGGGTGTCGACAGATACGCAGTATTTT
TRBJ1-1 | TRBV7-9 | NA | NA | CASSLEYAEAFF | TGTGCCAGCAGCTTAGAATACGCTGAAGCTTTCTTT
TRBJ1-2 | TRBV29-1 | NA | NA | CSVGESGYTF | TGCAGCGTTGGGGAAAGTGGCTACACCTTC
TRBJ1-1 | TRBV6-1 | NA | NA | CASSHGGNTEAFF | TGTGCCAGCAGTCACGGGGGTAACACTGAAGCTTTCTTT
TRBJ2-1 | TRBV5-1 | TRBD1 | NA | CASSLAGTGLVGEQFF | TGCGCCAGCAGCTTGGCCGGGACAGGGCTTGTTGGTGAGCAGTTCTTC
TRBJ1-6 | TRBV7-9 | TRBD1 | NA | CASRDRVDSPLHF | TGTGCCAGTCGGGACAGGGTCGACTCACCCCTCCACTTT
TRBJ2-3 | TRBV5-4 | NA | NA | CASSLAFSDTDTQYF | TGTGCCAGCAGCTTGGCCTTTAGCGACACAGATACGCAGTATTTT
TRBJ2-2 | TRBV7-2 | NA | NA | CASSFAGRGAGELFF | TGTGCCAGCAGCTTTGCCGGAAGGGGGGCCGGGGAGCTGTTTTTT
TRBJ2-7 | TRBV2 | NA | NA | CASSKGFGGTEQYF | TGTGCCAGCAGTAAAGGTTTTGGGGGTACGGAGCAGTACTTC
TRBJ2-2 | TRBV5-1 | TRBD2 | NA | CASSVAGSNTGELFF | TGCGCCAGCTCCGTAGCGGGGTCGAACACCGGGGAGCTGTTTTTT
TRBJ2-2 | TRBV5-4 | TRBD1 | NA | CASSWDRGLSGELFF | TGTGCCAGCAGCTGGGACAGGGGGCTTTCTGGGGAGCTGTTTTTT
TRBJ2-2 | TRBV2 | NA | NA | CASSALSLGTGELFF | TGTGCCAGCAGTGCTCTTAGCCTGGGCACCGGGGAGCTGTTTTTT
TRBJ1-2 | TRBV19 | TRBD1 | NA | CASSPDRAGYTF | TGTGCCAGTAGTCCAGACAGGGCTGGCTACACCTTC
TRBJ2-2 | TRBV30 | NA | NA | CAWSLLGALSGTGELFF | TGTGCCTGGAGTCTGTTGGGGGCCCTTTCGGGCACCGGGGAGCTGTTTTTT
TRBJ2-5 | TRBV7-7 | NA | few | CASSPVGGRETQYF | TGTGCTAGCAGCCCTGTGGGGGGGCGTGAGACCCAGTACTTC
TRBJ1-6 | TRBV30 | TRBD1 | NA | CAWSVQGDSPLHF | TGTGCCTGGAGTGTACAGGGGGATTCACCCCTCCACTTT
TRBJ2-1 | TRBV19 | TRBD2 | NA | CASSAHRSGGFSGNEQFF | TGTGCCAGTAGTGCCCACCGGAGCGGGGGGTTCTCTGGCAATGAGCAGTTCTTC
TRBJ2-3 | TRBV4-1 | TRBD2 | many | CASSQTGTSRDTQYF | TGCGCCAGCAGCCAAACCGGGACTAGTAGAGATACGCAGTATTTT
TRBJ2-7 | TRBV25-1 | NA | few | CASSDPVSYEQYF | TGTGCCAGCAGTGACCCGGTCTCCTACGAGCAGTACTTC
TRBJ2-3 | TRBV5-4 | NA | NA | CASSFGTDTQYF | TGTGCCAGCAGCTTCGGCACAGATACGCAGTATTTT
TRBJ2-1 | TRBV5-1 | TRBD1 | once | CASSPGQGGTHEQFF | TGCGCCAGCAGCCCGGGACAGGGAGGAACCCATGAGCAGTTCTTC
TRBJ2-7 | TRBV4-2 | NA | few | CASSQDRQYEQYF | TGTGCCAGCAGCCAAGATCGCCAGTACGAGCAGTACTTC
TRBJ2-7 | TRBV6-5 | NA | NA | CASSSVGEEQYF | TGTGCCAGCAGTTCGGTGGGGGAAGAGCAGTACTTC
TRBJ1-4 | TRBV7-2 | NA | NA | CATGQGPNEKLFF | TGTGCCACCGGTCAGGGACCGAATGAAAAACTGTTTTTT
TRBJ2-1 | TRBV7-2 | TRBD2 | NA | CASSSFGRNNNEQFF | TGTGCCAGCAGCTCCTTCGGGAGGAATAACAATGAGCAGTTCTTC
TRBJ2-7 | TRBV7-2 | TRBD1 | NA | CASSLEGTGGPYEQYF | TGTGCCAGCAGCTTAGAAGGGACAGGGGGGCCCTACGAGCAGTACTTC
TRBJ1-5 | TRBV25-1 | NA | NA | CASSAGGRVNQPQHF | TGTGCCAGCAGTGCCGGGGGACGGGTTAATCAGCCCCAGCATTTT
TRBJ2-1 | TRBV19 | NA | NA | CASSISWAIGEQFF | TGTGCCAGTAGTATAAGTTGGGCCATCGGTGAGCAGTTCTTC
TRBJ2-5 | TRBV11-3 | NA | NA | CASSLAPPGETQYF | TGTGCCAGCAGCTTAGCCCCCCCGGGAGAGACCCAGTACTTC
TRBJ1-1 | TRBV11-2 | NA | NA | CASSLDRGEAFF | TGTGCCAGCAGCTTAGATAGAGGTGAAGCTTTCTTT
TRBJ2-1 | TRBV5-6 | TRBD2 | few | CASSQGLAGGHNEQFF | TGTGCCAGCAGCCAAGGACTAGCGGGAGGACACAATGAGCAGTTCTTC
TRBJ2-2 | TRBV5-4 | TRBD1 | NA | CASSLARTGTGELFF | TGTGCCAGCAGCTTGGCTAGGACAGGAACCGGGGAGCTGTTTTTT
TRBJ2-6 | TRBV27 | TRBD1 | NA | CASRAGGAIYGANVLTF | TGTGCCAGCAGAGCAGGGGGCGCGATCTATGGGGCCAACGTCCTGACTTTC
TRBJ2-3 | TRBV6-1 | NA | NA | CASSEEAGAYTQYF | TGTGCCAGCAGTGAAGAAGCGGGCGCCTATACGCAGTATTTT
TRBJ2-4 | TRBV7-9 | TRBD2 | few | CASSSSVAGLAKNIQYF | TGTGCCAGCAGCTCCTCGGTAGCGGGGCTAGCCAAAAACATTCAGTACTTC